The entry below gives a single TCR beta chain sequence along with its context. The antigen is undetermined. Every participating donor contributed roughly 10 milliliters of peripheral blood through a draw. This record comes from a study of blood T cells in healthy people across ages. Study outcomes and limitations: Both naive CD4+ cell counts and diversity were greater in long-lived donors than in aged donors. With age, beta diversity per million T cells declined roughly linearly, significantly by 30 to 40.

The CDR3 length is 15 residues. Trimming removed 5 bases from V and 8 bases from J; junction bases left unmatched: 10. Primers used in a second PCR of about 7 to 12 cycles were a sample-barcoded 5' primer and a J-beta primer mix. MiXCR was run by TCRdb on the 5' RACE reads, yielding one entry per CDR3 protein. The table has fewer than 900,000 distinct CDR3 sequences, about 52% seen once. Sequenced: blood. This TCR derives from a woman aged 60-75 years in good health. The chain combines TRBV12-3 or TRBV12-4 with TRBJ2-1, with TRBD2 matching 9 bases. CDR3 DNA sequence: TGTGCCAGCAGTGGTGGGGCTAGCGGGATATATGAGCAGTTCTTC. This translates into CASSGGASGIYEQFF.